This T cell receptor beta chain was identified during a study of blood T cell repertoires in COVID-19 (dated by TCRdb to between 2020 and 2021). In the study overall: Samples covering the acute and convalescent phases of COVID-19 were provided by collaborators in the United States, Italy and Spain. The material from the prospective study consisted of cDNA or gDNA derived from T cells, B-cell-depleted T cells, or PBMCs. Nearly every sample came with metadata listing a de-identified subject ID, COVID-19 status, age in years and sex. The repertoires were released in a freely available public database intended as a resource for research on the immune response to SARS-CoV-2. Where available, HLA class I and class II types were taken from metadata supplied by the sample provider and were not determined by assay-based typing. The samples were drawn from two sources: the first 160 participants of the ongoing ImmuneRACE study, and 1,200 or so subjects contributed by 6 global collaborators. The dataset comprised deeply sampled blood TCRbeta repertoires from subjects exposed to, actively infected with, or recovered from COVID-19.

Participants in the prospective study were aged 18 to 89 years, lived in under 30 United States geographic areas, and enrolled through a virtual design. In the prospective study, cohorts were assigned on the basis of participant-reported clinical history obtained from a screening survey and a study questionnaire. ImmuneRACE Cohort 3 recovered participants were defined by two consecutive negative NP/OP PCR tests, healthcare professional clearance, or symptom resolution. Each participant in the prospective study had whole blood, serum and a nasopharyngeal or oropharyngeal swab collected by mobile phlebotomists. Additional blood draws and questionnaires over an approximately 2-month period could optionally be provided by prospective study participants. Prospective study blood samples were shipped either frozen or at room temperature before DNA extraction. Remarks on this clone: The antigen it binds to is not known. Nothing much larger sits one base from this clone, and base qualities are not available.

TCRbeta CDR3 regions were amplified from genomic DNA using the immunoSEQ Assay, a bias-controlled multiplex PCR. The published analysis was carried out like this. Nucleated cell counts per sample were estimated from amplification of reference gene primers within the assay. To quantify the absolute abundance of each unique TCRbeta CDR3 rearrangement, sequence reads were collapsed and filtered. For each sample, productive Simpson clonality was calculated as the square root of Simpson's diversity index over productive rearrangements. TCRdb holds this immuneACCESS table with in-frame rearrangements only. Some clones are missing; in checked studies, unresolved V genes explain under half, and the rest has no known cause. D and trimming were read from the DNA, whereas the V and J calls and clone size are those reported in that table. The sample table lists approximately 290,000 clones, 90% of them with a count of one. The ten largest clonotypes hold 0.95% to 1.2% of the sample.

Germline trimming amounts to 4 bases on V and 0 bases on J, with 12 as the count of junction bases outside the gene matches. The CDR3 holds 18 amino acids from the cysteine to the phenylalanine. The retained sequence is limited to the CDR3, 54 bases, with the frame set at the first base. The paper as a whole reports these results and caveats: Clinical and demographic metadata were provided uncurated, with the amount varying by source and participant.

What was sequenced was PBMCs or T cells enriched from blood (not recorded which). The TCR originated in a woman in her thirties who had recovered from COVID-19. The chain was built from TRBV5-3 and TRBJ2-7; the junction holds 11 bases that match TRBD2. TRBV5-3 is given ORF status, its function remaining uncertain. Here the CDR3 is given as CARSGGLADYLISYEQYF. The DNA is TGTGCCAGAAGCGGGGGACTAGCGGATTACTTGATCTCCTACGAGCAGTACTTC.